This T cell receptor beta chain is from a study of T cells in Graves' hyperthyroidism and ophthalmopathy. On the study more broadly: Peripheral blood draws took place at initial diagnosis, ahead of any treatment.

Using RNA transcripts as the source, TCR beta CDR3 regions were amplified. The HTBI set primed first-round TCR CDR3 RT-PCR. TCRdb reprocessed the multiplex PCR reads via MiXCR and lists one record per CDR3 protein. The table lists around 520,000 distinct CDR3 sequences, about 15% of them singletons. This clonotype was recorded at least ten times. Its target is unknown. Study outcomes and limitations: Separation of ophthalmopathy from stable hyperthyroidism was achieved by a 13 V-J model.

This CDR3 has 16 residues. V lost 1 base to trimming and J lost 1 base, with 13 bases between them. CDR1 and CDR2 (germline): SGHTA, FQGNSA. Together with thyroid ultrasound, orbital computed tomography, serum thyroxine and TRAb, clinical symptoms were used for diagnoses. The sequenced sample consisted of blood. The J gene is TRBJ1-1, the V gene TRBV7-2; TRBD1 is a possible D gene (5 bases). This clonotype was sampled from a woman aged 40 to 50 with Graves' hyperthyroidism. The CDR3 region is CASSLVYPGPNTEAFF. In DNA form, the CDR3 reads TGTGCCAGCAGCTTAGTGTATCCGGGGCCGAACACTGAAGCTTTCTTT.